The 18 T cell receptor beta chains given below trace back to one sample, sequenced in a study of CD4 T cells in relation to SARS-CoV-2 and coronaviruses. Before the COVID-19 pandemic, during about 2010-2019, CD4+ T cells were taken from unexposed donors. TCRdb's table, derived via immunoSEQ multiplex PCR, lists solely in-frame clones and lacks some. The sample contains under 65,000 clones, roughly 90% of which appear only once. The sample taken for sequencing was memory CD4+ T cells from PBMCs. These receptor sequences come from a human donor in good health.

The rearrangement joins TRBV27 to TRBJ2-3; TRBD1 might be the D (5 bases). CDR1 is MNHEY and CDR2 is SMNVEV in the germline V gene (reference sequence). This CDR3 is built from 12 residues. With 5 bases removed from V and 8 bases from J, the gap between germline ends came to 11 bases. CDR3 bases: TGTGCCAGCAGTGCCGCTAGGGGTACGCAGTATTTT. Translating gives CASSAARGTQYF.

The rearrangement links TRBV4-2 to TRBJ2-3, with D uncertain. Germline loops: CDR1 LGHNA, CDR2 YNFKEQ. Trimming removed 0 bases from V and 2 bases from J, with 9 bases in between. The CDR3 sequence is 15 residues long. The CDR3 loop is CASSQDGRHTDTQYF. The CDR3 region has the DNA TGTGCCAGCAGCCAAGACGGGCGTCACACAGATACGCAGTATTTT.

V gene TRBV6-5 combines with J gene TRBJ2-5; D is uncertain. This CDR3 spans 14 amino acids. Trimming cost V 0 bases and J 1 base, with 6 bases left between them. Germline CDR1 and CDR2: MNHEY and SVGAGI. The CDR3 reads CASSYSPLQETQYF. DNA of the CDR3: TGTGCCAGCAGTTACTCTCCGCTCCAAGAGACCCAGTACTTC.

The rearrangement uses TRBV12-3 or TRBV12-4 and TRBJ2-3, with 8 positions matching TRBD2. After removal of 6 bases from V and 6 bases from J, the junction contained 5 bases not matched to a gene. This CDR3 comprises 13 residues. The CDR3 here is CASRKTSVDTQYF. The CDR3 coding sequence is TGTGCCAGCAGGAAGACTAGCGTGGATACGCAGTATTTT.

The CDR3 sequence: CSVEDSGTGFREQYF. In DNA form, the CDR3 reads TGCAGCGTTGAAGATAGCGGGACTGGATTCCGCGAGCAGTACTTC. The chain employs TRBV29-1 and TRBJ2-7, with 8 bases matching TRBD2. CDR1 is SQVTM, CDR2 ANQGSEA, per germline. The CDR3 length is 15 residues. J was trimmed by 6 bases and V by 0 bases; bases with no gene match: 10.

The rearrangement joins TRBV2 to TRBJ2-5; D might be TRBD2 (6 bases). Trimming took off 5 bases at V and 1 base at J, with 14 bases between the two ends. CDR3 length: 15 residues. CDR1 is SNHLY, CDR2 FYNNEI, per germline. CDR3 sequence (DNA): TGTGCCAGCAGTATCCGGACGGGAGCCCAAGAGACCCAGTACTTC. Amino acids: CASSIRTGAQETQYF.

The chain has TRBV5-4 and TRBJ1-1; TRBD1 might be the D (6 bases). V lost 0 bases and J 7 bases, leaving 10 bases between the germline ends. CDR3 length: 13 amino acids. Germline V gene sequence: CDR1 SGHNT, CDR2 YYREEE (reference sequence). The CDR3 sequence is CASSLAQGNEAFF. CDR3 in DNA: TGTGCCAGCAGCTTGGCACAGGGTAATGAAGCTTTCTTT.

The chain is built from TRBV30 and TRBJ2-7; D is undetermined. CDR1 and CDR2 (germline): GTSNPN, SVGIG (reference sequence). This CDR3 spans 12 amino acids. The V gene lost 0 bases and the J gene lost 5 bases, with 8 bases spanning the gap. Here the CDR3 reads CAWSVIGNEQYF. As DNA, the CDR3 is TGTGCCTGGAGTGTAATAGGGAACGAGCAGTACTTC.

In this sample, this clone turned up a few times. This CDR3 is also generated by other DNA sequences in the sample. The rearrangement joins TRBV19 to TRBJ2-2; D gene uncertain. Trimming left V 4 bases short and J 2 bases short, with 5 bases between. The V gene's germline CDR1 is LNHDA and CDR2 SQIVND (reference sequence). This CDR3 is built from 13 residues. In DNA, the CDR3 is TGTGCCAGTAGTAACCCTAACACCGGGGAGCTGTTTTTT. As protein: CASSNPNTGELFF.

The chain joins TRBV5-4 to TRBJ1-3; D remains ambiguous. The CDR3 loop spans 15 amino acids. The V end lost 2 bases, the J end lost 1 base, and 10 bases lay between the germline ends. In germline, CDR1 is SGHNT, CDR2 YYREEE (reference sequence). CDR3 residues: CASSLDQASGNTIYF. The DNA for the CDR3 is TGTGCCAGCAGCTTAGACCAGGCGTCTGGAAACACCATATATTTT. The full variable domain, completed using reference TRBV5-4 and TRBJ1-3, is ETGVTQSPTHLIKTRGQQVTLRCSSQSGHNTVSWYQQALGQGPQFIFQYYREEENGRGNFPPRFSGLQFPNYSSELNVNALELDDSALYLCASSLDQASGNTIYFGEGSWLTVV.

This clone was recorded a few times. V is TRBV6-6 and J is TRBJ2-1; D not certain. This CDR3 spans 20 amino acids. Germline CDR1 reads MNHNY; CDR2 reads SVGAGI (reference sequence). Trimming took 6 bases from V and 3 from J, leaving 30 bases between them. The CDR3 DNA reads TGTGCCAGCAGCGGAGACCGGACCTTAACCACCCTTTTTCACTACAATGAGCAGTTCTTC. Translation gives CASSGDRTLTTLFHYNEQFF.

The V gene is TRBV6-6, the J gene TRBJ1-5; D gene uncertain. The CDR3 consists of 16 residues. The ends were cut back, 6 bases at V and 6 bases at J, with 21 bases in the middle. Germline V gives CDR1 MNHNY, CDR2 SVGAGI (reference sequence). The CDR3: CASSRRGNPDPQPQHF. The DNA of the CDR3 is TGTGCCAGCAGCCGTAGAGGGAATCCGGATCCTCAGCCCCAGCATTTT.

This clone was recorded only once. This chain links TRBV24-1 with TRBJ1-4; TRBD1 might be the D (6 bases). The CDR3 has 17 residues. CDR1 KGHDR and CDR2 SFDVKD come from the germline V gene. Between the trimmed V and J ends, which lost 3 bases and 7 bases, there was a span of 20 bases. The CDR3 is CATSDPPEGGQREKLFF. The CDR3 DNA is TGTGCCACCAGTGATCCCCCCGAGGGGGGTCAGCGTGAAAAACTGTTTTTT.

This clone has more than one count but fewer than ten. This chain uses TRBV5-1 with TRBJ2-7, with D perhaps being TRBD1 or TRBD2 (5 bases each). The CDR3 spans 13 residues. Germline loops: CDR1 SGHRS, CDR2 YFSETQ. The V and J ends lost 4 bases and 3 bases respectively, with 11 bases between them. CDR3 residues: CASSPRDGYEQYF. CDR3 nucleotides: TGCGCCAGCAGCCCCCGGGACGGCTACGAGCAGTACTTC. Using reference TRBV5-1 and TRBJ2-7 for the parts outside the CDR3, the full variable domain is KAGVTQTPRYLIKTRGQQVTLSCSPISGHRSVSWYQQTPGQGLQFLFEYFSETQRNKGNFPGRFSGRQFSNSRSEMNVSTLELGDSALYLCASSPRDGYEQYFGPGTRLTVT.

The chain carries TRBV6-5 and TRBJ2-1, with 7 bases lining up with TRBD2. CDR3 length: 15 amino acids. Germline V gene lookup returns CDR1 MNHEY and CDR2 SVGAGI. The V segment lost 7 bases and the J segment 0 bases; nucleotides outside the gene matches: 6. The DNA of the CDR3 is TGTGCCAGCACCCGAGCGGGGAGCTCCTACAATGAGCAGTTCTTC. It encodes CASTRAGSSYNEQFF.

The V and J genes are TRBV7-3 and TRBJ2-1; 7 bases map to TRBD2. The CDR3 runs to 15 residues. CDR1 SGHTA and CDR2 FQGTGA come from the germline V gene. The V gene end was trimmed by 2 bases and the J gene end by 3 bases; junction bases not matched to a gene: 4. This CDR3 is CASSLVSGNYNEQFF. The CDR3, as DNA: TGTGCCAGCAGCTTAGTCAGCGGGAACTACAATGAGCAGTTCTTC. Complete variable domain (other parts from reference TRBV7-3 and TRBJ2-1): GAGVSQTPSNKVTEKGKYVELRCDPISGHTALYWYRQSLGQGPEFLIYFQGTGAADDSGLPNDRFFAVRPEGSVSTLKIQRTERGDSAVYLCASSLVSGNYNEQFFGPGTRLTVL.

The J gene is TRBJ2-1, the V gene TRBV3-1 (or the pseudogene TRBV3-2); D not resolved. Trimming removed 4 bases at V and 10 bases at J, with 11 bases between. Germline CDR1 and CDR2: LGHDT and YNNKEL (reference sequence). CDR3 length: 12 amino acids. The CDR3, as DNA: TGTGCCAGCAGCCTTTTTGTGGGCGAGCAGTTCTTC. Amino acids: CASSLFVGEQFF.

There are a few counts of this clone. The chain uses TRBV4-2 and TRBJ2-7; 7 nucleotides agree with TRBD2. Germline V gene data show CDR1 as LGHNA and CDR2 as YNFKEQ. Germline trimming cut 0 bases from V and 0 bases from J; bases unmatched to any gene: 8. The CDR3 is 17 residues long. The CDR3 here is CASSQEVGRISSYEQYF. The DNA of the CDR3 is TGTGCCAGCAGCCAAGAGGTCGGGAGGATCAGCTCCTACGAGCAGTACTTC.